The 31 T cell receptor beta chains reported below all come from one sample, sequenced in a study of blood T cell repertoires in COVID-19. The table came from immunoSEQ multiplex PCR; TCRdb's copy has only in-frame clones and leaves some out. The sample holds 200,000 to 250,000 clones, about 84% seen once. Material: PBMCs or T cells enriched from blood (not recorded which). These receptors came from a man in his sixties who had recovered from COVID-19.

This clone was picked up a small number of times. The DNA for the CDR3 is TGCGCCAGCAGCCAAGGAGACAGGCACCGGGAGCTGTTTTTT. Its translation: CASSQGDRHRELFF. J is TRBJ2-2 and V is TRBV4-1, with a tentative D call TRBD1 (6 bases). Trimming took 1 base from V and 9 from J, leaving 12 bases between them. Germline V CDR1 and CDR2: MGHRA, YSYEKL. The CDR3 contains 14 residues.

The chain carries TRBV5-6 and TRBJ2-1; TRBD1 agrees at 7 bases. The CDR3 is 16 residues long. Unmatched junction bases numbered 10, after V lost 3 bases and J lost 4 bases. Germline V lookup: CDR1 SGHDT, CDR2 YYEEEE. CDR3: CASSWGDRAPYNEQFF. The CDR3 nucleotides are TGTGCCAGCAGCTGGGGCGACAGGGCGCCTTACAATGAGCAGTTCTTC.

This chain joins TRBV2 and TRBJ2-7; maybe TRBD1 (6 bases). This CDR3 region has 13 residues. V lost 6 bases, J lost 3 bases, and 12 bases lay in between. Germline assignment: CDR1 SNHLY and CDR2 FYNNEI. CDR3 residues: CASRPGTNYEQYF. CDR3 in DNA: TGTGCCAGCAGACCCGGGACAAACTACGAGCAGTACTTC.

The chain has TRBV4-2 and TRBJ1-2, with no clear D. V was clipped by 2 bases and J by 7 bases, with 17 bases between them. CDR1 is LGHNA, CDR2 YNFKEQ, per germline. The CDR3 loop spans 15 amino acids. CDR3 residues: CASSQRSGEGGGYTF. Written as DNA, the CDR3 is TGTGCCAGCAGCCAAAGGTCCGGGGAGGGAGGTGGCTACACCTTC.

The J gene is TRBJ2-7, the V gene TRBV30, with D maybe TRBD2 (5 bases). CDR1 is GTSNPN and CDR2 is SVGIG in the germline V gene (reference sequence). The CDR3 has 13 residues. V lost 0 bases, J lost 2 bases, and 8 bases lay in between. Here the CDR3 DNA reads TGTGCCTGGAGTGTCGTCGGGGCCTACGAGCAGTACTTC. The encoded protein is CAWSVVGAYEQYF.

The CDR3 region is CASSQVSLITLNYGYTF. Written as DNA, the CDR3 is TGCGCCAGCAGCCAAGTATCCCTAATAACTCTCAACTATGGCTACACCTTC. The chain joins TRBV4-3 to TRBJ1-2; no reliable D call. Germline CDR1 and CDR2: LGHNA and YSLEER. The CDR3 covers 17 residues. V was cut by 1 base and J by 2 bases, with 17 bases left in between.

This chain connects TRBV18 to TRBJ1-1, with 9 bases fitting TRBD1. Looked up from germline, CDR1 is KGHSH and CDR2 is LQKENI. The ends lost 6 bases at V and 3 bases at J; junction bases unmatched: 5. This CDR3 has 14 residues. CDR3 loop: CASSDRGRDTEAFF. The CDR3 DNA reads as TGTGCCAGCTCTGACAGGGGGAGGGACACTGAAGCTTTCTTT.

V gene TRBV19 combines with J gene TRBJ1-1, with 8 bases matching TRBD1. Trimming cost V 4 bases and J 5 bases; bases outside gene matches: 15. The germline gives CDR1 LNHDA, CDR2 SQIVND (reference sequence). This CDR3 spans 17 amino acids. Here the CDR3 DNA reads TGTGCCAGTAGTACGCTGACAGGGGCCGCGGATAGTACTGAAGCTTTCTTT. Protein sequence: CASSTLTGAADSTEAFF. The full variable domain, its missing parts supplied by reference TRBV19 and TRBJ1-1, is DGGITQSPKYLFRKEGQNVTLSCEQNLNHDAMYWYRQDPGQGLRLIYYSQIVNDFQKGDIAEGYSVSREKKESFPLTVTSAQKNPTAFYLCASSTLTGAADSTEAFFGQGTRLTVV.

This chain uses TRBV7-9 with TRBJ1-1; 7 bases are shared with TRBD1. The CDR3 has 15 amino acids. Germline CDR1 and CDR2: SEHNR and FQNEAQ (reference sequence). Unmatched junction bases numbered 8, after V lost 7 bases and J lost 0 bases. The CDR3 here is CASNRDSTMNTEAFF. CDR3 nucleotides: TGTGCCAGCAACCGGGACAGCACGATGAACACTGAAGCTTTCTTT.

V and J are TRBV27 and TRBJ1-5, with D unresolved. V lost 4 bases and J lost 4, with 8 bases in between. This CDR3 is 13 amino acids long. From germline, CDR1 is MNHEY and CDR2 SMNVEV (reference sequence). Written as DNA, the CDR3 is TGTGCCAGCAGTTCAACAAAAAATCAGCCCCAGCATTTT. As protein: CASSSTKNQPQHF.

The genes are TRBV18 and TRBJ2-5; 7 bases align to TRBD1. The germline CDR1 and CDR2 sequences are KGHSH and LQKENI. V shed 0 bases, J shed 5 bases, and the junction held 3 bases outside the gene matches. The CDR3 loop spans 14 amino acids. DNA for the CDR3: TGTGCCAGCTCACCACCGGGACAGCGTGAGACCCAGTACTTC. This sequence encodes CASSPPGQRETQYF.

V gene TRBV11-2 combines with J gene TRBJ2-3; unclear D gene. This CDR3 comprises 14 residues. Trimming left V 1 base short and J 0 bases short, with 5 bases between. CDR1 is SGHAT and CDR2 is FQNNGV in the germline V gene. The CDR3 loop reads CASSLALSTDTQYF. DNA for the CDR3: TGTGCCAGCAGCTTAGCGTTAAGCACAGATACGCAGTATTTT.

The chain carries TRBV15 and TRBJ2-6; TRBD1 aligns across 9 bases. Germline loops: CDR1 LNHNV, CDR2 YYDKDF (reference sequence). This CDR3 is 17 amino acids long. Losses at the gene ends were 5 bases for V and 3 bases for J; bases not matched to a gene: 8. Here the CDR3 DNA reads TGTGCCACCAGCGGCCGGGACAGGGTTAGTGGGGCCAACGTCCTGACTTTC. It specifies CATSGRDRVSGANVLTF. The full variable domain, rest sourced from reference TRBV15 and TRBJ2-6, is DAMVIQNPRYQVTQFGKPVTLSCSQTLNHNVMYWYQQKSSQAPKLLFHYYDKDFNNEADTPDNFQSRRPNTSFCFLDIRSPGLGDTAMYLCATSGRDRVSGANVLTFGAGSRLTVL.

CDR3 protein: CAISDSAGYYEQYF. CDR3 DNA: TGTGCCATCAGTGATTCGGCAGGATACTACGAGCAGTACTTC. V is TRBV10-3 and J is TRBJ2-7; D remains unclear. CDR1 is ENHRY and CDR2 is SYGVKD in the germline V gene. The CDR3 is made up of 14 amino acids. Trimming left V 3 bases short and J 3 bases short, with 12 bases between.

For the CDR3, the DNA is TGTGCCGTTATTTCCCTGAACACTGAAGCTTTCTTT. Translating gives CAVISLNTEAFF. The V gene is TRBV7-6, the J gene TRBJ1-1, with D hard to call. V gave up 11 bases and J gave up 0 bases, with 10 bases separating them. The CDR3 is made up of 12 amino acids. CDR1 and CDR2 (germline): SGHVS, FNYEAQ.

The chain uses TRBV2 and TRBJ1-1; 10 bases are a match to TRBD1. Per germline, CDR1 SNHLY and CDR2 FYNNEI. Trimming cost V 10 bases and J 6 bases; bases outside gene matches: 8. The CDR3 runs 13 residues. The CDR3 sequence is CATGGQGSAEAFF. CDR3 sequence (DNA): TGTGCCACCGGGGGACAGGGGAGCGCTGAAGCTTTCTTT.

As to this clone: The sample has other DNA sequences that encode this CDR3 too. The rearrangement joins TRBV25-1 to TRBJ2-3; no clear D. Trimming pared 5 bases from V and 1 base from J, leaving 7 bases between. The CDR3 totals 13 residues. Germline V gene lookup returns CDR1 MGHDK and CDR2 SYGVNS. The CDR3 reads CASSFQGTDTQYF. The DNA of the CDR3 is TGTGCCAGCAGTTTTCAGGGCACAGATACGCAGTATTTT.

The chain joins TRBV19 to TRBJ2-1; TRBD2 is a possible D gene (6 bases). This CDR3 is 14 amino acids long. The V gene's germline CDR1 is LNHDA and CDR2 SQIVND (reference sequence). With 5 bases removed from V and 4 bases from J, the gap between germline ends came to 12 bases. The CDR3 sequence: CASSPGTLYNEQFF. The DNA for the CDR3 is TGTGCCAGTAGTCCCGGGACTCTGTACAATGAGCAGTTCTTC.

The chain joins TRBV27 to TRBJ2-1; 11 nucleotides match TRBD2. The CDR3 has 16 amino acids. V shed 5 bases, J shed 2 bases, and the junction held 5 bases outside the gene matches. CDR1 and CDR2 (germline): MNHEY, SMNVEV (reference sequence). In nucleotides, the CDR3 is TGTGCCAGCAGTAGGCTAGCGGGGGGCGCCTACAATGAGCAGTTCTTC. Translating it yields CASSRLAGGAYNEQFF.

This sequence joins TRBV5-1 and TRBJ2-3; 13 bases map to TRBD2. V gave up 4 bases and J gave up 4 bases; unmatched junction bases: 3. CDR1 and CDR2 from the germline V gene are SGHRS and YFSETQ. The CDR3 sequence is 15 residues long. CDR3 sequence: CASSTGTSGADTQYF. In DNA form, the CDR3 reads TGCGCCAGCAGCACCGGGACTAGCGGGGCAGATACGCAGTATTTT.

The rearrangement joins TRBV3-1 (or the pseudogene TRBV3-2) to TRBJ2-1, with 11 bases fitting TRBD2. Germline lookup yields CDR1 LGHDT and CDR2 YNNKEL (reference sequence). The CDR3 contains 16 residues. With 1 base clipped from V and 7 bases from J, the junction kept 6 bases outside the gene matches. The CDR3 region is CASSQATSGGLNEQFF. The CDR3 nucleotides read TGTGCCAGCAGCCAAGCAACTAGCGGGGGATTGAATGAGCAGTTCTTC.

The V and J genes are TRBV7-8 and TRBJ2-1; D ambiguous. V dropped 4 bases and J dropped 0 bases, with 16 bases sitting between them. The CDR3 contains 17 residues. CDR1 is SGHVS and CDR2 is FQNEAQ in the germline V gene. CDR3 residues: CASSSGNSFFSYNEQFF. CDR3 in DNA: TGTGCCAGCAGCTCAGGAAACAGCTTCTTCTCCTACAATGAGCAGTTCTTC.

The rearrangement joins TRBV19 to TRBJ1-5; D possibly corresponds to TRBD1 (5 bases). V lost 5 bases and J lost 4, with 9 bases in between. The CDR3 totals 13 residues. Germline V gene lookup returns CDR1 LNHDA and CDR2 SQIVND (reference sequence). As DNA, the CDR3 is TGTGCCAGTAGTGACAGATTAAATCAGCCCCAGCATTTT. Translated, it gives CASSDRLNQPQHF.

This rearrangement joins TRBV19 to TRBJ1-2, with 10 positions matching TRBD1. CDR1 is LNHDA, CDR2 SQIVND, per germline (reference sequence). This CDR3 is built from 15 residues. The V and J ends lost 1 base and 5 bases, in that order; junction bases with no gene match: 4. The CDR3 loop is CASSIARGQGYGYTF. The DNA of the CDR3 is TGTGCCAGTAGTATAGCCCGGGGACAGGGGTATGGCTACACCTTC.

The chain combines TRBV20-1 with TRBJ2-1; weak D call: TRBD1 (5 bases). The CDR3 is 10 amino acids. CDR1 is DFQATT, CDR2 SNEGSKA, per germline (reference sequence). The V gene lost 0 bases and the J gene lost 11 bases, with 5 bases spanning the gap. In DNA form, the CDR3 reads TGCAGTGCTAGAGAGGGGCAGCAGTTCTTC. This encodes CSAREGQQFF.

The chain employs TRBV6-5 and TRBJ1-2, with TRBD1 matching over 7 bases. J was trimmed by 4 bases and V by 2 bases; bases with no gene match: 10. CDR1 and CDR2 from the germline V gene are MNHEY and SVGAGI. The CDR3 length is 16 residues. CDR3: CASSYHTGTETYGYTF. The CDR3 bases are TGTGCCAGCAGTTACCACACCGGGACAGAGACCTATGGCTACACCTTC.

The V and J genes are TRBV6-6 and TRBJ2-7; TRBD2 agrees at 7 bases. With 5 bases clipped from V and 4 bases from J, the junction kept 11 bases outside the gene matches. This CDR3 spans 15 amino acids. The germline V gene has CDR1 MNHNY and CDR2 SVGAGI (reference sequence). The CDR3 DNA reads TGTGCCAGCAGTCCGGGGAGGGGAGTAACGTACGAGCAGTACTTC. Its translation: CASSPGRGVTYEQYF.

The chain is built from TRBV18 and TRBJ2-7; a possible D gene is TRBD1 (6 bases). Germline values: CDR1 KGHSH, CDR2 LQKENI. CDR3 length equals 12 residues. V was clipped by 4 bases and J by 3 bases, with 7 bases between them. CDR3 protein: CASSLRGYEQYF. The CDR3 nucleotides are TGTGCCAGCTCACTCAGGGGCTACGAGCAGTACTTC.

This chain connects TRBV28 to TRBJ2-3; a possible D gene is TRBD2 (5 bases). Trimming cost V 5 bases and J 4 bases, with 16 bases left between them. The CDR3 loop spans 15 amino acids. The germline V gene has CDR1 MDHEN and CDR2 SYDVKM. The CDR3 loop reads CASSTGGSWADTQYF. The CDR3 DNA follows: TGTGCCAGCAGTACGGGCGGGTCTTGGGCAGATACGCAGTATTTT.

This chain connects TRBV7-8 to TRBJ1-2, with D unclear. Germline assignment: CDR1 SGHVS and CDR2 FQNEAQ. The CDR3 spans 17 residues. V lost 5 bases and J lost 0, with 19 bases in between. The CDR3 DNA sequence: TGTGCCAGCAGCGACCAAGCGGGCCAAGGAGCTAACTATGGCTACACCTTC. This sequence encodes CASSDQAGQGANYGYTF.

V usage is TRBV7-9 and J usage is TRBJ2-7; TRBD1 aligns across 10 bases. V gave up 1 base and J gave up 5 bases; unmatched junction bases: 5. This CDR3 has 15 amino acids. Per the germline V gene, CDR1 is SEHNR and CDR2 is FQNEAQ (reference sequence). DNA for the CDR3: TGTGCCAGCAGCTTAGGGACAGGGGGAGGGGACGAGCAGTACTTC. Translation gives CASSLGTGGGDEQYF. The full variable domain, completed using reference TRBV7-9 and TRBJ2-7, is DTGVSQNPRHKITKRGQNVTFRCDPISEHNRLYWYRQTLGQGPEFLTYFQNEAQLEKSRLLSDRFSAERPKGSFSTLEIQRTEQGDSAMYLCASSLGTGGGDEQYFGPGTRLTVT.